The 12 T cell receptor beta chains given below trace back to one sample, sequenced in a study of T cell repertoires in cytomegalovirus infection. TCRdb analysed the reads with MiXCR anew, one entry per CDR3 protein. This sample has approximately 630,000 distinct CDR3 sequences, with 24% found just once. The sequenced sample consisted of CD8+ T cells from PBMCs. These TCRs come from a human donor in good health (CMV status not recorded). Some clones in this sample may be carry-over from other donors' samples.

This clonotype was seen a few times. The chain links TRBV24-1 to TRBJ2-5, with D possibly being TRBD2 (5 bases). The CDR3 runs 13 residues. Germline V gene lookup returns CDR1 KGHDR and CDR2 SFDVKD. V lost 8 bases and J 2 bases, leaving 11 bases between the germline ends. CDR3 sequence reads: CATNSDLQETQYF. The CDR3 DNA is TGTGCCACCAATAGCGATCTACAAGAGACCCAGTACTTC.

Remarks on this clonotype: A much larger clone differs from this one at a single base, so this may be a read error. The V and J genes are TRBV7-6 and TRBJ2-7; unclear D gene. Germline CDR1 is SGHVS and CDR2 is FNYEAQ. Trimming took 0 bases from V and 2 from J, leaving 11 bases between them. This CDR3 is 15 amino acids long. CDR3: CASSLAPRITYEQYF. The CDR3 DNA reads as TGTGCCAGCAGCTTAGCGCCACGTATAACCTACGAGCAGTACTTC.

This clonotype showed up just a few times. The chain employs TRBV20-1 and TRBJ2-6; 7 nucleotides match TRBD1. V shed 1 base, J shed 16 bases, and the junction held 1 base outside the gene matches. The length of the CDR3 is 10 residues. Germline CDR1 is DFQATT and CDR2 is SNEGSKA (reference sequence). The CDR3 sequence: CSARGQGLTF. The CDR3 coding sequence is TGCAGTGCTAGAGGACAGGGACTGACTTTC.

The V gene is TRBV7-9, the J gene TRBJ2-3; 8 bases agree with TRBD2. V lost 6 bases to trimming and J lost 6 bases; unmatched junction nucleotides: 8. The CDR3 loop spans 14 amino acids. Germline CDR1 and CDR2: SEHNR and FQNEAQ (reference sequence). CDR3 protein: CASRAGTRLDTQYF. CDR3 DNA: TGTGCCAGCAGGGCCGGGACTAGACTCGATACGCAGTATTTT.

The sample holds one count of this clonotype. CDR3 in amino acids: CSARDPTAQETQYF. The CDR3 nucleotides are TGCAGTGCTAGAGATCCCACAGCCCAAGAGACCCAGTACTTC. J is TRBJ2-5 and V is TRBV20-1, with no clear D. Germline V gene sequence: CDR1 DFQATT, CDR2 SNEGSKA (reference sequence). V was shortened by 0 bases and J by 1 base, with 9 bases between the two germline ends. The CDR3 runs 14 residues.

The sample holds a few counts of this clonotype. This sequence joins TRBV12-3 or TRBV12-4 and TRBJ2-3; D is perhaps TRBD1 (5 bases). Trimming removed 6 bases at V and 3 bases at J, with 19 bases between. The CDR3 is 16 amino acids. The CDR3 here is CASSSSSRVSTDTQYF. CDR3 nucleotides: TGTGCCAGCAGCTCCTCCTCCAGGGTATCGACAGATACGCAGTATTTT.

This clonotype has a count of ten or more. In DNA form, the CDR3 reads TGTGCCAGCAGCCGACAAGAGCGGGTCGCAGATACGCAGTATTTT. This codes for CASSRQERVADTQYF. The chain employs TRBV7-3 and TRBJ2-3; a weak D match, TRBD2 (6 bases). Trimming took 5 bases from V and 4 from J, leaving 16 bases between them. There are 15 residues in the CDR3. Germline V gives CDR1 SGHTA, CDR2 FQGTGA.

The chain has TRBV19 and TRBJ1-2; D is ambiguous. The CDR3 extends over 14 amino acids. The V gene lost 5 bases and the J gene lost 0 bases, with 10 bases spanning the gap. The germline V gene encodes CDR1 LNHDA and CDR2 SQIVND (reference sequence). The CDR3 loop is CASSEDLSNYGYTF. DNA for the CDR3: TGTGCCAGTAGTGAAGACCTTTCTAACTATGGCTACACCTTC.

This clonotype has a count of ten or more. The rearrangement uses TRBV7-8 and TRBJ1-2; D unresolved. The CDR3 covers 16 residues. Trimming cost V 1 base and J 0 bases, with 12 bases left between them. Germline-derived CDR1 and CDR2 are SGHVS and FQNEAQ. The DNA for the CDR3 is TGTGCCAGCAGCTTAGGTGGCGGCGGAGCTAACTATGGCTACACCTTC. Amino acid sequence: CASSLGGGGANYGYTF.

The genes are TRBV28 and TRBJ2-1; no firm D call. This CDR3 has 15 amino acids. The ends were cut back, 3 bases at V and 0 bases at J, with 9 bases in the middle. Germline assignment: CDR1 MDHEN and CDR2 SYDVKM. The CDR3 reads CASSFRQFSYNEQFF. CDR3 sequence (DNA): TGTGCCAGCAGTTTCAGGCAGTTCTCCTACAATGAGCAGTTCTTC.

Only a few counts were recorded for this clonotype. The chain carries TRBV3-1 and TRBJ2-7; 9 bases are shared with TRBD1. Germline values: CDR1 LGHDT, CDR2 YNNKEL (reference sequence). The CDR3 totals 17 residues. V shed 0 bases and J 3 bases; nucleotides not matched to a gene: 9. Here the CDR3 DNA reads TGTGCCAGCAGCCAAGATCAAGGGGACAGGGACCACTACGAGCAGTACTTC. Residues: CASSQDQGDRDHYEQYF.

The rearrangement links TRBV20-1 to TRBJ2-3; no clear D. Germline CDR1 reads DFQATT; CDR2 reads SNEGSKA (reference sequence). This CDR3 spans 11 amino acids. V lost 5 bases to trimming and J lost 5 bases, with 8 bases between them. Here the CDR3 reads CSASEGDTQYF. For the CDR3, the DNA is TGCAGTGCTTCTGAAGGAGATACGCAGTATTTT.